Detailed here is one TCR beta chain. Its antigen is not identified. This sample is part of a study of T cell repertoires in ileal Crohn's disease. Method: immunoSEQ multiplex PCR; TCRdb's copy keeps in-frame clones and lacks some. The top ten hold 25% of the sample, which has over 7,500 clones, about 80% seen once. V was shortened by 1 base and J by 5 bases, with 18 bases between the two germline ends. From germline, CDR1 is MGHRA and CDR2 YSYEKL. The CDR3 runs 17 residues. Findings and limits, study-wide: All patients with clonality above 26.8% had endoscopic recurrence. Active smokers at surgery had more clonal expansions than non-smokers.

This receptor was obtained from an adult with Crohn's disease. The source material was ileal tissue. V is TRBV4-1 and J is TRBJ2-1, with TRBD2 as a possible D gene (7 bases). CDR3 in amino acids: CASSQVGASGINNEQFF. CDR3 bases: TGCGCCAGCAGCCAAGTGGGGGCTAGCGGAATAAACAATGAGCAGTTCTTC.